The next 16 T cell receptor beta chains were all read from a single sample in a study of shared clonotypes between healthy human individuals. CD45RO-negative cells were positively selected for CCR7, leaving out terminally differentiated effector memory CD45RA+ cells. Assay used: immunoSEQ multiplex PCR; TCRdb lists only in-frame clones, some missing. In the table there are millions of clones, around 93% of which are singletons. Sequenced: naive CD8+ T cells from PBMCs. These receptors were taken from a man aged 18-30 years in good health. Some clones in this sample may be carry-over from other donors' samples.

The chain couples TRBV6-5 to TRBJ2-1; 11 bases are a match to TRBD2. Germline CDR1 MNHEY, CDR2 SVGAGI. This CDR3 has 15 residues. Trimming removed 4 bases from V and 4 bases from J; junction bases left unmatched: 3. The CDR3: CASSWGLAEYNEQFF. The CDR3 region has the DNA TGTGCCAGCAGTTGGGGACTAGCGGAATACAATGAGCAGTTCTTC.

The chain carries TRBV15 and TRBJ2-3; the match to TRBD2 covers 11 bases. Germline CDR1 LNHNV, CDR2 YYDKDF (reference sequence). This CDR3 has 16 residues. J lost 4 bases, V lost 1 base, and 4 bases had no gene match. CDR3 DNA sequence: TGTGCCACCAGCAGAGGAGCTAGCGGGGGGCCAGATACGCAGTATTTT. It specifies CATSRGASGGPDTQYF. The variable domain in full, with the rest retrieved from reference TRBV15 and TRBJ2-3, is DAMVIQNPRYQVTQFGKPVTLSCSQTLNHNVMYWYQQKSSQAPKLLFHYYDKDFNNEADTPDNFQSRRPNTSFCFLDIRSPGLGDTAMYLCATSRGASGGPDTQYFGPGTRLTVL.

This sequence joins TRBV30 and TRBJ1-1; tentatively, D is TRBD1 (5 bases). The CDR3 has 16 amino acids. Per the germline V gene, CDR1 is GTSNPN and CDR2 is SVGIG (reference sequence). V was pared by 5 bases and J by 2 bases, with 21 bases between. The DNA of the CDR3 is TGTGCCTGGGTGGGAGGGCACGCGGGGCACAACACTGAAGCTTTCTTT. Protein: CAWVGGHAGHNTEAFF.

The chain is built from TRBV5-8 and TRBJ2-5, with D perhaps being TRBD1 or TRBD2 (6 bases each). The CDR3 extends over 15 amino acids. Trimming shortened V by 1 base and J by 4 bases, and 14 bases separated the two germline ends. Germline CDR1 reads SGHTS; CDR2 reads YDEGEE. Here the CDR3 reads CASSLPGALSETQYF. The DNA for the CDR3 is TGTGCCAGCAGCTTGCCGGGGGCCCTTTCAGAGACCCAGTACTTC. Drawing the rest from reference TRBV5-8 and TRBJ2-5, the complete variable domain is EAGVTQSPTHLIKTRGQQATLRCSPISGHTSVYWYQQALGLGLQFLLWYDEGEERNRGNFPPRFSGRQFPNYSSELNVNALELEDSALYLCASSLPGALSETQYFGPGTRLLVL.

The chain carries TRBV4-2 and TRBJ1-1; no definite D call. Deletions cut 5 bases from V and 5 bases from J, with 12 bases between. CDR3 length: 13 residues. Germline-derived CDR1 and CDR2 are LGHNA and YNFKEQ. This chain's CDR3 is CASSDGSRTEAFF. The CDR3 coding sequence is TGTGCCAGCAGCGACGGGAGCCGGACTGAAGCTTTCTTT.

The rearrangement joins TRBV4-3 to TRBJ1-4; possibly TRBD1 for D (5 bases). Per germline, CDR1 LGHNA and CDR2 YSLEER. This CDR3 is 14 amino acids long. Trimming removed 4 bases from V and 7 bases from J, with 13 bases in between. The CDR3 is CASSRGLRGEKLFF. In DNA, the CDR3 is TGCGCCAGCAGCCGGGGCCTACGGGGTGAAAAACTGTTTTTT.

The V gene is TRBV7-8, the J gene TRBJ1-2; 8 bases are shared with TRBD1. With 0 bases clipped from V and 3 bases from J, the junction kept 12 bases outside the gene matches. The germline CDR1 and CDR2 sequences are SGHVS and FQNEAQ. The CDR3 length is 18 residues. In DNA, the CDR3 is TGTGCCAGCAGCTTAGCGCCCGGGACAGGATCTATAGACTATGGCTACACCTTC. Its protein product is CASSLAPGTGSIDYGYTF.

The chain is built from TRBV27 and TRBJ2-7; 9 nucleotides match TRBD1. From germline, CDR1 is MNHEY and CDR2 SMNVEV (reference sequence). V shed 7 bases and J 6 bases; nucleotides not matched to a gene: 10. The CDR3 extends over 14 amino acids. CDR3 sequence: CASTAGTGLSEQYF. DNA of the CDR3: TGTGCCAGCACCGCTGGGACAGGGCTATCCGAGCAGTACTTC.

For the CDR3, the DNA is TGTGCCAGCAGTTTAGGGACAGGGGCTCTCGAGCAGTACTTC. Its translation is CASSLGTGALEQYF. The rearrangement joins TRBV27 to TRBJ2-7; 10 bases are shared with TRBD1. Germline V gene data show CDR1 as MNHEY and CDR2 as SMNVEV (reference sequence). The CDR3 totals 14 residues. Trimming at V came to 2 bases and at J to 6 bases, leaving 4 bases not matched to a gene.

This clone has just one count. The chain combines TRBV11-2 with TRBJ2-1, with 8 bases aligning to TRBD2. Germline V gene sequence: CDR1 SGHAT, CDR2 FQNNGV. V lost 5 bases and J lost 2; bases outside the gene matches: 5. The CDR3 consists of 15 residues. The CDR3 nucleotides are TGTGCCAGCAGCCGAGCGGGAGCCGCCTACAATGAGCAGTTCTTC. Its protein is CASSRAGAAYNEQFF. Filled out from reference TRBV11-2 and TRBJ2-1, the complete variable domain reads EAGVAQSPRYKIIEKRQSVAFWCNPISGHATLYWYQQILGQGPKLLIQFQNNGVVDDSQLPKDRFSAERLKGVDSTLKIQPAKLEDSAVYLCASSRAGAAYNEQFFGPGTRLTVL.

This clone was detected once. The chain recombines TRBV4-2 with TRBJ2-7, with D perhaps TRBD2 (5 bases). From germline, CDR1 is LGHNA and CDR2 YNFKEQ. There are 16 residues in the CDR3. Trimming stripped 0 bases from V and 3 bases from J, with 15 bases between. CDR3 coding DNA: TGTGCCAGCAGCCAAGAAGAGAACGGTGAGGGCTACGAGCAGTACTTC. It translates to CASSQEENGEGYEQYF.

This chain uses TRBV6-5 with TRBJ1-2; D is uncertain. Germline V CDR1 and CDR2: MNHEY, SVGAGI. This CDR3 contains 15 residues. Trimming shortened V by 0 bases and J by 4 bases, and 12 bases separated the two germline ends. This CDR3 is CASSYSSRILYGYTF. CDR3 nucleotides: TGTGCCAGCAGTTACTCGTCCAGAATCCTCTATGGCTACACCTTC.

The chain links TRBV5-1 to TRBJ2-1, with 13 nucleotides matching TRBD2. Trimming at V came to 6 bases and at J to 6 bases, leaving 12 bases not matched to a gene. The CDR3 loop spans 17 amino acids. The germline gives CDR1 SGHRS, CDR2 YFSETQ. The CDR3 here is CASTAGLAGVWANEQFF. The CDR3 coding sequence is TGCGCCAGCACCGCCGGACTAGCGGGAGTTTGGGCCAATGAGCAGTTCTTC. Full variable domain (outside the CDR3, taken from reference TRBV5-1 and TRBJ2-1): KAGVTQTPRYLIKTRGQQVTLSCSPISGHRSVSWYQQTPGQGLQFLFEYFSETQRNKGNFPGRFSGRQFSNSRSEMNVSTLELGDSALYLCASTAGLAGVWANEQFFGPGTRLTVL.

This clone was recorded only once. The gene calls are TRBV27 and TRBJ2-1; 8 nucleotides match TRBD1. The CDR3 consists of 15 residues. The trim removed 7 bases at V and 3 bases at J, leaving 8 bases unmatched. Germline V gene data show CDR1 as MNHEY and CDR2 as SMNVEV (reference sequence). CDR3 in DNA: TGTGCCAGCAATTCCAGGACAGGGAACTACAATGAGCAGTTCTTC. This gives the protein CASNSRTGNYNEQFF.

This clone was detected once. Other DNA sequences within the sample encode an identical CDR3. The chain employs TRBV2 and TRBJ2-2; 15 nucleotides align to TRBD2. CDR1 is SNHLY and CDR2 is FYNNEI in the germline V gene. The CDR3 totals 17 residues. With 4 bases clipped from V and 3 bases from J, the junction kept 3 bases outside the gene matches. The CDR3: CASSGTSGRADTGELFF. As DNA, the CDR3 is TGTGCCAGCAGTGGGACTAGCGGGAGGGCCGACACCGGGGAGCTGTTTTTT.

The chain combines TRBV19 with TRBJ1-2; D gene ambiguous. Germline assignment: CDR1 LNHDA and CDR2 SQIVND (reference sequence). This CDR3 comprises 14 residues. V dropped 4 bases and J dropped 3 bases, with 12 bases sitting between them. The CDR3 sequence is CASSTAEFDYGYTF. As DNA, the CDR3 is TGTGCCAGTAGTACGGCGGAATTTGACTATGGCTACACCTTC.